A selection of T cell receptor beta chains follows, all from one sample in a study of T cells in Graves' hyperthyroidism and ophthalmopathy. TCRdb passed the multiplex PCR reads through MiXCR, listing each CDR3 protein once. This table has 450,000 to 700,000 distinct CDR3 sequences, approximately 44% appearing once. Sequencing was done on a sample of peripheral blood or thyroid tissue (not recorded which). Receptors were obtained from an adult woman with Graves' disease, either hyperthyroidism or ophthalmopathy (not recorded which). Both conserved end residues are part of each CDR3. The D gene is left open where the match is weak. Not every row has a clone size; where given, it reads once, few, many or a size class.

length,J,D,size,V,DNA,CDR3
14,TRBJ2-5,-,once,TRBV12-3/TRBV12-4,TGTGCCAGCAGTCCACGAGTTGGGGTAGAGACCCAGTACTTC,CASSPRVGVETQYF
16,TRBJ1-1,-,few,TRBV25-1,TGTGCCAGCAGTGAAGCTTTGGGACGGCCGAACACTGAAGCTTTCTTT,CASSEALGRPNTEAFF
14,TRBJ1-1,TRBD1,-,TRBV7-9,TGTGCCAGCAGTACCGCAGGGGGAAACACTGAAGCTTTCTTT,CASSTAGGNTEAFF
19,TRBJ2-5,TRBD2,few,TRBV28,TGTGCCAGCAGTTTGTGGGGCGGGACTAGCGGGAGTCGTCAAGAGACCCAGTACTTC,CASSLWGGTSGSRQETQYF
15,TRBJ1-1,-,once,TRBV7-9,TGCGCCAGCAGCCAAGATCCTACAGCCGACACTGAAGCTTTCTTT,CASSQDPTADTEAFF
13,TRBJ1-1,-,many,TRBV5-1,TGCGCCAGCAGCCGGTGGGGGGACACTGAAGCTTTCTTT,CASSRWGDTEAFF
16,TRBJ2-1,TRBD2,-,TRBV7-8,TGTGCCAGCAGCTACGGACGACTAGCGGGAGGGGATGAGCAGTTCTTC,CASSYGRLAGGDEQFF
12,TRBJ2-5,-,-,TRBV29-1,TGCAGCCCGACAGGAACTCCAGAGACCCAGTACTTC,CSPTGTPETQYF
16,TRBJ2-2,-,-,TRBV9,TGTGCCAGCAGCGCGGCGAGAGCCGCGAACACCGGGGAGCTGTTTTTT,CASSAARAANTGELFF
14,TRBJ1-1,-,-,TRBV11-2,TGTGCCAGCAACCTTGTAGGGAAGAACACTGAAGCTTTCTTT,CASNLVGKNTEAFF
17,TRBJ2-2,TRBD2,-,TRBV7-8,TGTGCCAGCAGCTTACCGCGGGAGGGCGCGAACACCGGGGAGCTGTTTTTT,CASSLPREGANTGELFF
11,TRBJ1-5,-,many,TRBV28,TGTGCCAGCAGAACTAATCAGCCCCAGCATTTT,CASRTNQPQHF
12,TRBJ1-5,-,few,TRBV20-1,TGCAGTGCTCAAGCGGGAGGAGAGACCCAGCATTTT,CSAQAGGETQHF
16,TRBJ1-1,-,-,TRBV11-2,TGTGCCAGCAGCTCCTATACTGACGAGGTCCCCCCCGAAGCTTTCTTT,CASSSYTDEVPPEAFF
15,TRBJ1-2,TRBD1,-,TRBV2,TGTGCCAGCAGCAAGGAAGGACAGGGGGCGCAGGGCTACACCTTC,CASSKEGQGAQGYTF
11,TRBJ2-7,-,many,TRBV29-1,TGCAGCGTTGATACCTCCTACGAGCAGTACTTC,CSVDTSYEQYF
15,TRBJ2-7,TRBD2,-,TRBV7-7,TGTGCTAGCAGCTTAAGGGCAGCGGGAGTCTACGAGCAGTACTTC,CASSLRAAGVYEQYF
18,TRBJ2-6,-,-,TRBV7-6,TGTGCCAGCAGCTCTACCCCCACAGGGTTTTCCGGGGCCAACGTCCTGACTTTC,CASSSTPTGFSGANVLTF
11,TRBJ2-3,-,many,TRBV5-1,TGTGCCAGCAGCACCACAGATACGCAGTATTTT,CASSTTDTQYF
16,TRBJ1-1,-,many,TRBV19,TGTGCCAGTAGTCTGGGGGCCGAATATAGGGCCACTGAAGCTTTCTTT,CASSLGAEYRATEAFF
16,TRBJ1-4,TRBD1,many,TRBV19,TGTGCCAGTACCTTATCGACAGGGGCCGCCTCGTCAAAACTGTTTTTT,CASTLSTGAASSKLFF
14,TRBJ2-7,TRBD1,-,TRBV7-9,TGTGCCAGCAGCTGGACAGGGGCAAACTACGAGCAGTACTTC,CASSWTGANYEQYF
15,TRBJ1-2,TRBD1,-,TRBV12-3/TRBV12-4,TGTGCCAGCAGTCCCCTAGACAGGGGGAATTATGGCTACACCTTC,CASSPLDRGNYGYTF
15,TRBJ1-1,-,many,TRBV5-4,TGTGCCAGCAGCTTGGAACGAGACGGGGACACTGAAGCTTTCTTT,CASSLERDGDTEAFF
16,TRBJ2-7,-,-,TRBV29-1,TGCAGCGCTCTACGGGGGATTTTACCGGGAGCCTACGAGCAGTACTTC,CSALRGILPGAYEQYF
15,TRBJ1-1,-,-,TRBV20-1,TGCAGTGCCAGCACCCGAGGTGTGGGGAACACTGAAGCTTTCTTT,CSASTRGVGNTEAFF
13,TRBJ2-7,-,-,TRBV29-1,TGCAGCGTGGGACTTACTACGCGCTACGAGCAGTACTTC,CSVGLTTRYEQYF
14,TRBJ2-7,-,-,TRBV20-1,TGCAGTGCTACCGACCGCACAGCCCGCTACGAGCAGTACTTC,CSATDRTARYEQYF
13,TRBJ1-4,-,-,TRBV5-1,TGCGCCAGCAGTCCAGGGTCTAATGAAAAACTGTTTTTT,CASSPGSNEKLFF
10,TRBJ1-6,-,many,TRBV28,TGTGCCACGGGCATTTCACCCCTCCACTTT,CATGISPLHF
13,TRBJ2-7,-,-,TRBV7-9,TGTGCCAGCAGTGAGGACGTCTCCTACGAGCAGTACTTC,CASSEDVSYEQYF
13,TRBJ2-7,TRBD2,-,TRBV24-1,TGCAGTGGGAGGGGACTAGCAAACTACGAGCAGTACTTC,CSGRGLANYEQYF
14,TRBJ2-1,TRBD2,few,TRBV29-1,TGCAGCGTCGTTAGGGACTATTCCTACAATGAGCAGTTCTTC,CSVVRDYSYNEQFF
14,TRBJ1-6,-,-,TRBV6-1,TGTGCCAGCAGCCTCTCCGGGGAAGATTCACCCCTCCACTTT,CASSLSGEDSPLHF
13,TRBJ2-1,-,-,TRBV19,TGTGCCAGTAGTAAACTAGCAACCAATGAGCAGTTCTTC,CASSKLATNEQFF
13,TRBJ2-5,-,-,TRBV29-1,TGCAGCGTTGAAAGGGGGGGGAAAGAGACCCAGTACTTC,CSVERGGKETQYF
15,TRBJ2-7,-,many,TRBV20-1,TGCAGTGCTAGTAGACAGGTCTCGACCTCTTACGAGCAGTACTTC,CSASRQVSTSYEQYF
15,TRBJ1-5,-,many,TRBV20-1,TGCAGTGCCCGCAGGGGCTCCCGGAGCAATCAGCCCCAGCATTTT,CSARRGSRSNQPQHF
15,TRBJ1-3,-,-,TRBV14,TGTGCCAGCAGATACGACAGTAACTCTGGAAACACCATATATTTT,CASRYDSNSGNTIYF
13,TRBJ1-1,-,many,TRBV7-9,TGTGCCAGCAGCTTACTACAGGCTACTGAAGCTTTCTTT,CASSLLQATEAFF
13,TRBJ1-5,-,-,TRBV20-1,TGCAGTGCTGGAGGCAGGGCCACGCCGTCCCAGCATTTT,CSAGGRATPSQHF
15,TRBJ1-5,-,many,TRBV20-1,TGCAGTGCTAGATTTAGGGGGAGCGGCAACCAGCCCCAGCATTTT,CSARFRGSGNQPQHF
14,TRBJ2-5,TRBD1,many,TRBV2,TGTGCCAGCAGAAGCCGGACAGGGCAAGAGACCCAGTACTTC,CASRSRTGQETQYF
13,TRBJ1-1,-,few,TRBV9,TGCGCCAGCAGTGAGTCGGGGACCGCTGAAGCTTTCTTT,CASSESGTAEAFF
16,TRBJ1-2,TRBD1,many,TRBV27,TGTGCCAGCAGTTTAATCCCTGACAGGGCTCGCTATGGCTACACCTTC,CASSLIPDRARYGYTF
11,TRBJ1-1,-,many,TRBV12-3/TRBV12-4,TGTGCCAGCAGTTGGGCCTGGGCAGCTTTCTTT,CASSWAWAAFF
15,TRBJ2-5,TRBD2,-,TRBV6-5,TGTGCCAGCAGTTACTCGAGTGCGGGAGGGGAGACCCAGTACTTC,CASSYSSAGGETQYF
14,TRBJ1-5,-,many,TRBV6-1,TGTGCCAGCAGTGAGCACGGGTACAATCAGCCCCAGCATTTT,CASSEHGYNQPQHF
13,TRBJ2-2,-,many,TRBV29-1,TGCAGCGTTGATCGTGTCGGCACCGGGGAGCTGTTTTTT,CSVDRVGTGELFF
11,TRBJ2-3,-,-,TRBV10-2,TGCGCCAGCAGTACGGTGGATACGCAGTATTTT,CASSTVDTQYF
12,TRBJ1-1,TRBD1,-,TRBV2,TGTGCCACTCAACAGGGGGTGGCTGAAGCTTTCTTT,CATQQGVAEAFF
11,TRBJ1-2,-,-,TRBV15,TGTGCCACCGGAGTATATATGGGCTACACCTTC,CATGVYMGYTF
16,TRBJ1-6,TRBD1,-,TRBV7-6,TGTGCCAGCAGCTCTAGTCCCGGGACAGGGGGCTCACCCCTCCACTTT,CASSSSPGTGGSPLHF
13,TRBJ2-5,-,-,TRBV20-1,TGCAGTGCTGACCGGAATAGCAATCAGCCCCAGTACTTC,CSADRNSNQPQYF
14,TRBJ2-7,-,-,TRBV5-1,TGCGCCAGCAGTGACCCCGGGACGTTCACCGAGCAGTACTTC,CASSDPGTFTEQYF
19,TRBJ2-7,TRBD1,many,TRBV6-6,TGTGCCAGCAGTTACTCCGGGACAAGGGGGCGTCGGGCTAGGGGCGAGCAGTACTTC,CASSYSGTRGRRARGEQYF
13,TRBJ1-2,-,many,TRBV5-1,TGCGCCAGCAGCCCAACGGGATCGAGCGGCTACACCTTC,CASSPTGSSGYTF
14,TRBJ2-1,TRBD1,many,TRBV15,TGTGCCACGTCGGACAGGGGATCCTACAATGAGCAGTTCTTC,CATSDRGSYNEQFF
14,TRBJ1-2,-,many,TRBV19,TGTGCCACTTTTGACTACAGGACAGTCTATGGCTACACCTTC,CATFDYRTVYGYTF
14,TRBJ1-2,TRBD1,-,TRBV11-2,TGTGCCAGCAGTGGGGGACAGGAGATCTATGGCTACACCTTC,CASSGGQEIYGYTF